The entry that follows covers one TCR beta chain sequence. Its antigen is not yet known. No much larger clone is present one base from it, and per-base qualities are unavailable. Libraries were built with the immunoSEQ multiplex PCR assay. For the multiplex PCR, a mixture combining 60 forward primers for TCR Vbeta segments and 13 reverse primers for TCR Jbeta segments was used. The CDR3 region of rearranged TCR beta genes was amplified from genomic DNA with a multiplex PCR assay. The Illumina HiSeq System was used to sequence the amplified TCR beta libraries as 87-base-pair reads. The study's own analysis went as follows. A later analysis tallied about 77 million unique TCR beta chains across the approximately 670 repertoires, and about 12 million of those chains were shared by two or more donors. Raw reads were error-corrected and collapsed into unique sequences by a nearest-neighbor algorithm in which closely related sequences were merged to remove PCR and sequencing errors. To assign V, D and J gene segments, CDR3 sequences were aligned to IMGT reference sequences. For a sequence to be retained, at least a six-nucleotide match to both a V gene segment and a J gene segment was required. Rearrangements were called productive when the CDR3 lacked stop codons and stayed in frame with V and J; all others were non-productive. CDR3 was defined according to IMGT convention as the region running from the second conserved V-encoded cysteine to the conserved J-encoded phenylalanine. Sequences without an unambiguous match to a single V gene segment were excluded from the earlier analysis of 450 to 650 of the donors. An earlier analysis of fewer than 750 of the donors classified V segments as functional when productive rearrangements were above 56.7% and as segregating when the standard deviation between donors was above 5%. A statistical classification framework was developed to diagnose cytomegalovirus status using the catalog of TCR beta chain sequences. In a later analysis, V and J genes were assigned by comparing TCR nucleotide sequences against IMGT/GENE-DB human TR gene sequences. A later analysis assigned CDR3 sequences and most-parsimonious VDJ recombination scenarios with the TCRdist pipeline. In a later analysis, each TCR beta chain was defined by its CDR3 amino acid sequence together with its V-gene family, and reads lacking a unique V-gene family were excluded. As a way to deal with suspected cross-contamination and a sequencing artifact, a later analysis dropped over 550 nucleotide sequences that were highly shared and had low generation probability. In a later analysis, a clonal expansion index was calculated for each public chain from normalized within-repertoire ranks of inferred template counts. Generation probabilities in a later analysis came from a VDJ recombination model fitted to out-of-frame rearrangements, and those results were checked against IGoR. In a later analysis, hypergeometric tests were used to score TCR-TCR, TCR-HLA and TCR-CMV co-occurrence, with a repertoire-size bias correction applied to TCR pairs. To estimate false discovery rates, a later analysis permuted the HLA or CMV assignments 20 times. In a later analysis, co-occurring TCRs were grouped with DBSCAN, and TCRdist sequence similarity was added when clustering was performed within HLA-allele-positive subsets. Repertoires with fewer than 30,000 or more than 120,000 public chains were left out of co-occurrence clustering, as were five repertoires with anomalous nucleotide sharing. Here the immuneACCESS table is served through TCRdb, limited to in-frame sequences with V and J called. Missing clones are a known gap in these copies; in checked studies unresolved V genes cover under half, and the rest lacks a known reason. The DNA gave D and trimming, while V, J and clone size come from that table. Here the sample has tens of thousands of clones; around 40% occur a single time. In total, the top ten clones hold around 2% of the sample.

In total, 630 or so healthy bone marrow donors made up the cohort. Cohort members were all nominally healthy when sampled, although unrecorded immune exposures were likely present. The donor was CMV seronegative and was included in the group of 352 seronegative cohort members. A peripheral blood sample was provided by each donor, and peripheral blood mononuclear cells were used for TCR beta sequencing. Genomic DNA was extracted from the blood cell samples with the Qiagen DNeasy Blood Extraction Kit. This entry belongs to a study of cytomegalovirus exposure and HLA in healthy donors (dated by TCRdb to the late 2010s). Notes on the research overall: An earlier analysis of roughly 500 of the donors reported approximately 300 Gb of sequence data and 117 million unique TCR beta sequences from approximately 180 million T cells. An early release that covered around 590 HLA-typed donors contained about 290 gigabases of sequencing data and tens of millions of unique TCR sequences. The genetic ancestry cluster associated with self-reported Caucasian donors included over 65% of the roughly 390 genotyped donors. The study was designed to test whether signatures of past pathogen exposure could be identified by cataloging public T cell receptors. The study used immunosequencing to profile the T cell repertoires of approximately 690 subjects and linked those repertoires to cytomegalovirus serostatus. In addition to the first cohort of 500 to 850 subjects, a separate validation cohort of 100 to 150 different subjects was used. To predict cytomegalovirus infection status, the study combined high-throughput TCR immunosequencing, statistical association of individual TCRs with disease status, and machine learning. A later analysis re-analyzed previously published TCR beta repertoires from several hundred donors and added high-resolution HLA genotyping to study TCR occurrence patterns. Rather than drawing on any new phenotypic data, the later analysis identified candidate immune exposures from TCR beta sequences and the way those sequences occurred across donors. To decide whether each TCR beta V gene segment behaved as functional or pseudogenic, an earlier analysis of 587 of the donors relied on high-throughput TCR beta sequencing. Donor age, sex, ethnicity and CMV serostatus were collected together with the repertoire data. A later genetic analysis used genome-wide SNP genotypes for about three fifths of the 666 donors, treating that subset as a discovery cohort. Every repertoire in the discovery cohort had been generated on one and the same sequencing platform. HLA typing included class I and class II loci at four-digit resolution. Typing coverage varied by locus: roughly 629-640 donors for A, B, C, DRB1 and DQB1; roughly 520 for DQA1; more than 600 for DPA1; around 490 for DPB1. Because of strong linkage in the cohort, roughly five DR-DQ haplotypes were treated as single units for association and clustering. Across 398 genotyped donors of the cohort, an average of about 240,000 unique TCR beta nucleotide sequences per donor were sequenced, and 15% to 20% of those sequences were non-productive. Findings and caveats that apply to the study as a whole: This cohort had only TCR beta chains sequenced, and the lack of alpha or paired-chain data limited which features could be detected. Because HLA typing was unavailable for some donors at each locus, only the typed subset was used in association tests. Correlated functional status among segregating V segments might reflect linkage disequilibrium, but an unknown experimental factor could not be ruled out. Broadly in line with IMGT annotations, most TCR beta V segments showed up in productive rearrangements about 87% or about 30% of the time in an earlier analysis of around 550 of the donors. A later analysis reported that several top co-occurrence clusters appeared linked to parvovirus B19, influenza, CMV and Epstein-Barr virus. A further reported finding was that TCR beta sequences accurately predicted the HLA-A and HLA-B alleles for most subjects in the first cohort. The 87-base-pair reads could not distinguish some IMGT-functional V segments, including TRBV6-2 and TRBV6-3, so those segments were excluded. According to a later analysis, TCR association rates differed among HLA loci, with DRB1 alleles showing the most associated TCRs and HLA-C alleles showing the fewest. Across donors, most TCR sequences were observed very rarely, whereas some public TCRs were present in many individuals. Because counts were too low, more than 15 rarely observed V segments, including chromosome 9 orphons, were excluded from the earlier analysis of 587 of the donors. A later analysis associated about 18,000 TCR beta sequences with specific HLA alleles at a false discovery rate of 0.05. A total of about 150 TCR beta chains were listed by the study as associated with cytomegalovirus. Most CMV-associated TCR beta chains appeared to be HLA-restricted in a later analysis, and the HLA associations seemed to be driven largely by CMV exposure. Compared with equally common non-associated chains, HLA-associated TCR beta chains in a later analysis were more clonally expanded and had lower generation probabilities. In vitro tests confirmed that a few of the cytomegalovirus-associated TCR beta chains recognize cytomegalovirus antigens. Presence/absence analyses assumed roughly uniform sequencing depth across donors, an assumption that may not hold. A later genetic analysis associated a missense DCLRE1C variant with V-gene and J-gene trimming of TCR beta chains, and an independent cohort replicated the association. The authors suggested that the approach could potentially be extended to other disease states and immunological phenotypes. In both the original and validation cohorts, the classifier was reported to diagnose cytomegalovirus status with high specificity and sensitivity. A later genetic analysis reported fewer N-insertions in productive TCRs among donors in an Asian-associated ancestry cluster than the 666-donor mean. Assigning TCR associations to individual alleles was difficult when HLA alleles, especially DR and DQ, strongly co-occurred. Immune exposure information for the cohort was limited to CMV serostatus. A cluster of highly shared sequence variants was judged likely to be a technical artifact of the sequencing pipeline.

V is pared back by 3 bases and J by 4 bases, with 9 bases lying between the germline termini. The CDR3 holds 13 amino acids from the cysteine to the phenylalanine. Only the CDR3 DNA stays, 39 bases, in frame from base 1. In the germline V gene, CDR1 corresponds to MDHEN and CDR2 to SYDVKM. This clonotype was obtained from a woman aged 45 to 65 in good health and CMV-seronegative. The sequencing sample was made of PBMCs. The V and J genes are TRBV28 and TRBJ1-1; TRBD1 could be the D gene, as 5 bases match. Read as DNA, the sequence is TGTGCCAGCAGTTTTCTGGGGCGCACTGAAGCTTTCTTT. Translated, it reads CASSFLGRTEAFF. Full variable domain (CDR3 extended with the reference TRBV28 and TRBJ1-1 proteins): DVKVTQSSRYLVKRTGEKVFLECVQDMDHENMFWYRQDPGLGLRLIYFSYDVKMKEKGDIPEGYSVSREKKERFSLILESASTNQTSMYLCASSFLGRTEAFFGQGTRLTVV.